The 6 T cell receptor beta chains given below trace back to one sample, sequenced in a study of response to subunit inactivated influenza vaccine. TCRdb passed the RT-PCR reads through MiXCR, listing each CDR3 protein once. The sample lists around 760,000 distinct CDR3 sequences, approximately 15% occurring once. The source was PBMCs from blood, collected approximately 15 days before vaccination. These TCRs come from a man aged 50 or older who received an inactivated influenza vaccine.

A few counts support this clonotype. CDR3 DNA: TGTGCCAGCAGCTGGAGCTCCTACAATGAGCAGTTCTTC. Residues: CASSWSSYNEQFF. The chain couples TRBV7-2 to TRBJ2-1; D is unresolved. The CDR3 consists of 13 residues. CDR1 is SGHTA and CDR2 is FQGNSA in the germline V gene. Trimming shortened V by 4 bases and J by 0 bases, and 4 bases separated the two germline ends.

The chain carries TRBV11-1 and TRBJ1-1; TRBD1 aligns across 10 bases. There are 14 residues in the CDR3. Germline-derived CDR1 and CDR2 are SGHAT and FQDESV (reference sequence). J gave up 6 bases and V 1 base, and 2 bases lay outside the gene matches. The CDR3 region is CASSLVGQGAEAFF. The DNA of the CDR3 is TGTGCCAGCAGCTTAGTTGGACAGGGGGCTGAAGCTTTCTTT.

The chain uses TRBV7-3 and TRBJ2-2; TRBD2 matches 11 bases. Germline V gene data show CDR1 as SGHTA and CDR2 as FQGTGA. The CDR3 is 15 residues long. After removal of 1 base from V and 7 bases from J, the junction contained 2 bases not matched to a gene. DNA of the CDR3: TGTGCCAGCAGCTTAAATAGCGGGAGGGACGGGGAGCTGTTTTTT. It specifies CASSLNSGRDGELFF.

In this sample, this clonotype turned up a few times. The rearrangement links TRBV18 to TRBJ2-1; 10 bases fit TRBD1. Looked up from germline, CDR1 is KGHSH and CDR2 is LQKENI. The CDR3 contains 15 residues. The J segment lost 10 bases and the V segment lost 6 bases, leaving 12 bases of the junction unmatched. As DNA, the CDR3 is TGTGCCAGCTCCCCGGGACAGGGGTTAGGTTTGGAGCAGTTCTTC. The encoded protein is CASSPGQGLGLEQFF.

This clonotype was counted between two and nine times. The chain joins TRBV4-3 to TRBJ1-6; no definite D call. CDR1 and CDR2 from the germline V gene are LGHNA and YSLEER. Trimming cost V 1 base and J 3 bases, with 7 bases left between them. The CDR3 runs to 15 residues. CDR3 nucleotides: TGCGCCAGCAGCCAAGGCCGGGTCTATAATTCACCCCTCCACTTT. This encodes CASSQGRVYNSPLHF.

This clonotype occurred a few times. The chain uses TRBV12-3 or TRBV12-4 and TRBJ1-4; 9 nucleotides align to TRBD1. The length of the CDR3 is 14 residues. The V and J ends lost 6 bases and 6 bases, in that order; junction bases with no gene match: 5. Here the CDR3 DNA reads TGTGCCAGCAGGGGGGACAGGGACTATGAAAAACTGTTTTTT. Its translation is CASRGDRDYEKLFF.